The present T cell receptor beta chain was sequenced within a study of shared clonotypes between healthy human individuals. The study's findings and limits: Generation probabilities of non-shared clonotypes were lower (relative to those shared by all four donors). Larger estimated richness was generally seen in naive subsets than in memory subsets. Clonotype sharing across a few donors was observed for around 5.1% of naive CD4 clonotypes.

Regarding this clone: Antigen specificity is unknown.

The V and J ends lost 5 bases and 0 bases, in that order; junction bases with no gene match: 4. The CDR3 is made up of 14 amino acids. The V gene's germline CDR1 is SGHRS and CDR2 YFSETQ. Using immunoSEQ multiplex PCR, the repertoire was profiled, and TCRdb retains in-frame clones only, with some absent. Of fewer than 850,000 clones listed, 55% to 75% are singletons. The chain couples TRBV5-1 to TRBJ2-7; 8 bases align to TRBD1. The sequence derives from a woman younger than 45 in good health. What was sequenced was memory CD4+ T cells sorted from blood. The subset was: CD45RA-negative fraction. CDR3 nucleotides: TGCGCCAGCAGTTGGGACAGGAGCTCCTACGAGCAGTACTTC. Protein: CASSWDRSSYEQYF.